These 9 T cell receptor beta chains were sequenced from one sample in a study of human T cells and chemical hapten exposure. Described time point: patch test 3, about 24 weeks after DPC sensitization. The treatment here: therapeutic diphenylcyclopropenone sensitization with weekly scalp DPC. MiXCR was run by TCRdb on the RACE reads, yielding one entry per CDR3 protein. The table includes approximately 80,000 distinct CDR3 sequences, 13% detected once. Sequenced here: whole blood, sampled in connection with sensitization to the hapten diphenylcyclopropenone (DPC). These receptors all come from a woman aged 45 to 65 with alopecia areata. Some clones in this sample may be carry-over from other donors' samples.

Ten or more counts support this clonotype. The chain recombines TRBV7-2 with TRBJ2-4; D is possibly TRBD1 (7 bases). The CDR3 has 15 residues. CDR1 is SGHTA, CDR2 FQGNSA, per germline. Between the trimmed V and J ends, which lost 3 bases and 6 bases, there was a span of 15 bases. The CDR3 sequence is CASSLAGGSGNIQYF. The CDR3 bases are TGTGCCAGCAGCTTGGCAGGGGGGTCCGGAAACATTCAGTACTTC. Filled out from reference TRBV7-2 and TRBJ2-4, the complete variable domain reads GAGVSQSPSNKVTEKGKDVELRCDPISGHTALYWYRQSLGQGLEFLIYFQGNSAPDKSGLPSDRFSAERTGGSVSTLTIQRTQQEDSAVYLCASSLAGGSGNIQYFGAGTRLSVL.

This clonotype was counted between two and nine times. This chain uses TRBV28 with TRBJ1-1; D is undetermined. This CDR3 has 11 residues. V was trimmed by 6 bases and J by 7 bases, leaving 9 bases between them. The germline V gene encodes CDR1 MDHEN and CDR2 SYDVKM. This CDR3 is CASSNPFEAFF. The CDR3 DNA follows: TGTGCCAGCAGCAACCCTTTTGAAGCTTTCTTT.

The chain links TRBV20-1 to TRBJ1-6; 11 positions match TRBD1. This CDR3 spans 16 amino acids. Per germline, CDR1 DFQATT and CDR2 SNEGSKA (reference sequence). The V gene end was trimmed by 5 bases and the J gene end by 0 bases; junction bases not matched to a gene: 3. The CDR3 here is CSARTGGISYNSPLHF. The CDR3, as DNA: TGCAGTGCTCGGACAGGGGGCATCTCCTATAATTCACCCCTCCACTTT.

The rearrangement links TRBV12-3 or TRBV12-4 to TRBJ2-1, with TRBD2 identical over 9 bases. The CDR3 has 15 residues. The V and J ends lost 6 bases and 2 bases, in that order; junction bases with no gene match: 5. CDR3 amino acids: CASSLSGSPYNEQFF. The DNA for the CDR3 is TGTGCCAGCAGCCTTAGCGGGAGTCCCTACAATGAGCAGTTCTTC.

The chain couples TRBV6-5 to TRBJ2-4; TRBD2 aligns across 13 bases. Germline V gives CDR1 MNHEY, CDR2 SVGAGI. The CDR3 totals 16 residues. With 4 bases clipped from V and 4 bases from J, the junction kept 4 bases outside the gene matches. Written as DNA, the CDR3 is TGTGCCAGCAGTTCAACTAGCGGGAGGGCAAAAAACATTCAGTACTTC. Amino acids: CASSSTSGRAKNIQYF.

This clonotype was seen ten or more times. This chain joins TRBV7-6 and TRBJ2-3; D is possibly TRBD2 (6 bases). Trimming left V 1 base short and J 1 base short, with 9 bases between. The CDR3 length is 15 residues. Germline V gives CDR1 SGHVS, CDR2 FNYEAQ. The CDR3 reads CASSLEASGTDTQYF. The CDR3 nucleotides are TGTGCCAGCAGCTTAGAGGCTAGCGGCACAGATACGCAGTATTTT.

At least ten counts were recorded for this clonotype. The chain employs TRBV27 and TRBJ1-1; 8 bases fit TRBD1. Germline-derived CDR1 and CDR2 are MNHEY and SMNVEV (reference sequence). The CDR3 contains 12 residues. Losses at the gene ends were 8 bases for V and 5 bases for J; bases not matched to a gene: 4. The CDR3 is CASYRGSTEAFF. In DNA, the CDR3 is TGTGCCAGCTACAGGGGGAGTACTGAAGCTTTCTTT.

This clonotype has a handful of counts. The chain couples TRBV5-4 to TRBJ1-1, with D unresolved. The germline CDR1 and CDR2 sequences are SGHNT and YYREEE (reference sequence). This CDR3 region has 14 residues. The V gene lost 1 base and the J gene lost 0 bases, with 7 bases spanning the gap. The CDR3 DNA sequence: TGTGCCAGCAGCTTGTCAACGGTGAACACTGAAGCTTTCTTT. This encodes CASSLSTVNTEAFF. Full variable domain (remainder filled in from reference TRBV5-4 and TRBJ1-1): ETGVTQSPTHLIKTRGQQVTLRCSSQSGHNTVSWYQQALGQGPQFIFQYYREEENGRGNFPPRFSGLQFPNYSSELNVNALELDDSALYLCASSLSTVNTEAFFGQGTRLTVV.

Many counts were recorded for this clonotype. The chain couples TRBV7-6 to TRBJ2-1; D ambiguous. This CDR3 has 15 amino acids. Trimming removed 5 bases at V and 0 bases at J, with 11 bases between. Germline V gene lookup returns CDR1 SGHVS and CDR2 FNYEAQ. CDR3 in amino acids: CASSPTSVSYNEQFF. The CDR3 DNA reads as TGTGCCAGCAGCCCGACATCGGTCTCCTACAATGAGCAGTTCTTC.